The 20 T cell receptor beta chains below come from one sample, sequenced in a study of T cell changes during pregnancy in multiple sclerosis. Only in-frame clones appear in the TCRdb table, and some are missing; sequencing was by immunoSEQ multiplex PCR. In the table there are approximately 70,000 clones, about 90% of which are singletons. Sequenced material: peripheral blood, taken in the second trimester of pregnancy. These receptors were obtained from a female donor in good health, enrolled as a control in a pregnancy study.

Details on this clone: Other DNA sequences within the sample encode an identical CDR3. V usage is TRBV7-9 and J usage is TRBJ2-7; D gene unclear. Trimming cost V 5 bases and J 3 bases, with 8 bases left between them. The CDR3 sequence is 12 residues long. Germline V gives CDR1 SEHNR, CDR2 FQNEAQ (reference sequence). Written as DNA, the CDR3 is TGTGCCAGCAGCCTATCGGGCTACGAGCAGTACTTC. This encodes CASSLSGYEQYF.

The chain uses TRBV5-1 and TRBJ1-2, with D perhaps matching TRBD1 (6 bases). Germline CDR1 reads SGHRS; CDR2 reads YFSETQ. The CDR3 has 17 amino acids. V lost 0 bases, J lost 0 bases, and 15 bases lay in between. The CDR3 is CASSLGQGPKANYGYTF. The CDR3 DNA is TGCGCCAGCAGCTTGGGCCAGGGGCCCAAAGCTAACTATGGCTACACCTTC.

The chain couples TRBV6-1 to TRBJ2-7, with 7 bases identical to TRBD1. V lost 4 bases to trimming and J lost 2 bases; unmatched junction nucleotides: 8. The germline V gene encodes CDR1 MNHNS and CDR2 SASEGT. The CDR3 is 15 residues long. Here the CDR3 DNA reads TGTGCCAGCAGTGTTACAACAGGGGAACCCTACGAGCAGTACTTC. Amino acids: CASSVTTGEPYEQYF.

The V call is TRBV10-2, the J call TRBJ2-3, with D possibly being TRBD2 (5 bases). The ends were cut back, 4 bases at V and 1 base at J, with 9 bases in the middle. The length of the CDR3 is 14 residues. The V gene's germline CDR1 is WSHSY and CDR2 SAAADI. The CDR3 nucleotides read TGCGCCAGCAGTGTGGGAGCGGGCACAGATACGCAGTATTTT. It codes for CASSVGAGTDTQYF.

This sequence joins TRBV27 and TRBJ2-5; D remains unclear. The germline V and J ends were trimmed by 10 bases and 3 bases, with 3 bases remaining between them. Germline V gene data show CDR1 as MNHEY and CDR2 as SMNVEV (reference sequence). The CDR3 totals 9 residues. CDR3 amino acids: CATKETQYF. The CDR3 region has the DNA TGTGCCACCAAAGAGACCCAGTACTTC.

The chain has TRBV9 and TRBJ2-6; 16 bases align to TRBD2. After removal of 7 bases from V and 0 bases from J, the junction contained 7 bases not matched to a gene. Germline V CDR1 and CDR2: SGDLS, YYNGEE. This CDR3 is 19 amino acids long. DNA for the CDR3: TGTGCCAGCGGAGGGACTAGCGGGAGGGGGTACTCTGGGGCCAACGTCCTGACTTTC. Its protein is CASGGTSGRGYSGANVLTF.

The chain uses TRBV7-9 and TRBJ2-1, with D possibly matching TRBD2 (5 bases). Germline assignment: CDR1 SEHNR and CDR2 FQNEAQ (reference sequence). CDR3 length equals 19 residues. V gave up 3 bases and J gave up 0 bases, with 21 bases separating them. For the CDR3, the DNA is TGTGCCAGCAGCTTTCTAGGGAAGCGGACCAGAGTCTCCTACAATGAGCAGTTCTTC. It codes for CASSFLGKRTRVSYNEQFF.

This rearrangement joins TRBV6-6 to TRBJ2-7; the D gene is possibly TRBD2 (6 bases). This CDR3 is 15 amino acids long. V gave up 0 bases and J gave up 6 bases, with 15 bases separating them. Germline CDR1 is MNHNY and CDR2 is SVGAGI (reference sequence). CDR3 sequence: CASSYSGDFISEQYF. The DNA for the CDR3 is TGTGCCAGCAGTTACTCGGGGGACTTTATAAGCGAGCAGTACTTC.

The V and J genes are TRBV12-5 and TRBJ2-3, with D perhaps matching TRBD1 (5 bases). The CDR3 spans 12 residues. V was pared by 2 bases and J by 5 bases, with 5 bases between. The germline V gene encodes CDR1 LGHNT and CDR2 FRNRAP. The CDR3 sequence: CASGLRGDTQYF. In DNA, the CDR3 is TGTGCTAGTGGTTTGAGGGGAGATACGCAGTATTTT.

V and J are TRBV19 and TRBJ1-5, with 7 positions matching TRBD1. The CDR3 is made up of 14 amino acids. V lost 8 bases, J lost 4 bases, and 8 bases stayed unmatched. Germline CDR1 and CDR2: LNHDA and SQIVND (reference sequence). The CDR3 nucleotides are TGTGCCAGTCATAGGGGGACAGTTAATCAGCCCCAGCATTTT. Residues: CASHRGTVNQPQHF.

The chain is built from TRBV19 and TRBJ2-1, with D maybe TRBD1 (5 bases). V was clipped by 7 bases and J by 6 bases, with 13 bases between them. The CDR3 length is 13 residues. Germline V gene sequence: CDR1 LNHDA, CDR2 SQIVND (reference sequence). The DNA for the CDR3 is TGTGCCAGTACCCAGGTAGGGGTCAATGAGCAGTTCTTC. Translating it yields CASTQVGVNEQFF.

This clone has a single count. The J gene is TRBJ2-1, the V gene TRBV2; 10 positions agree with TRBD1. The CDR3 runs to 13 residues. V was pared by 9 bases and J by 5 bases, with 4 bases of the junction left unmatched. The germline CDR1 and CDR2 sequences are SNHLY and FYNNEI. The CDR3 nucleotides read TGTGCCAGACAAGGACAGGGGGACAATGAGCAGTTCTTC. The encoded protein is CARQGQGDNEQFF.

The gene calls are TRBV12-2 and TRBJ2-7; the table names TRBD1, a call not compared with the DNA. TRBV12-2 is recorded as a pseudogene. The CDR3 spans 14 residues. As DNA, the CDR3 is TGTGCAAGTCGCCCCGGGACAGGGACCTACGAGCAGTACTTC. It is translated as CASRPGTGTYEQYF.

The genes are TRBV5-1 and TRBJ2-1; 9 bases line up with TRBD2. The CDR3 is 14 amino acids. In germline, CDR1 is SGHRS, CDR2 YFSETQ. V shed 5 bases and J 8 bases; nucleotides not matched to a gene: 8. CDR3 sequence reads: CASRRGLAVDEQFF. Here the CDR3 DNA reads TGCGCCAGCAGAAGGGGACTAGCCGTGGATGAGCAGTTCTTC.

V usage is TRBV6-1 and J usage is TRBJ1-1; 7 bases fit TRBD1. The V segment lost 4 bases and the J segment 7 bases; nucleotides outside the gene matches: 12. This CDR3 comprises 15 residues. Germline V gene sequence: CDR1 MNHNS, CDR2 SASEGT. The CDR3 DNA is TGTGCCAGCAGTGGCCAGCACAGGGGTCAAAATGAAGCTTTCTTT. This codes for CASSGQHRGQNEAFF.

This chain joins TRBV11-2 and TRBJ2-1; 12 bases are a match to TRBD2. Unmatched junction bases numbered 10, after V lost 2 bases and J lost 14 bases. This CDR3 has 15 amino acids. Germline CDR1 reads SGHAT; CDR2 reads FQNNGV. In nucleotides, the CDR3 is TGTGCCAGCAGCTTACGGACTAGCGGGAAGGGGGGTGAGTTCTTC. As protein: CASSLRTSGKGGEFF.

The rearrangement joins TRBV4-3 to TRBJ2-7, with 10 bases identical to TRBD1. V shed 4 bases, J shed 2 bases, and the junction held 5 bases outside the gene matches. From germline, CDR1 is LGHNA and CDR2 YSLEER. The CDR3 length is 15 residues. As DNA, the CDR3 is TGCGCCAGCAGCCTAGGGACAGGGGCCCCCTACGAGCAGTACTTC. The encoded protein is CASSLGTGAPYEQYF.

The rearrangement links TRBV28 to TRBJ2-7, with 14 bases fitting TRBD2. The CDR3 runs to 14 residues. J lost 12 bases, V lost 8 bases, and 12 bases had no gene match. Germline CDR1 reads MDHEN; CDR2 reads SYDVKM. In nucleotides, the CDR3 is TGTGCCAGCGGAACGGGACTAGCGGGAGAAGCTCCGTACTTC. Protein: CASGTGLAGEAPYF.

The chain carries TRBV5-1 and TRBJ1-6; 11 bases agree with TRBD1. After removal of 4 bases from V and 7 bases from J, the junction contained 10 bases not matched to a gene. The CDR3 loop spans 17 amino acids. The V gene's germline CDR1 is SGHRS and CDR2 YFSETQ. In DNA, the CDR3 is TGCGCCAGCAGCCGACCCGGGACAGGGGGGGCCAATTCACCCCTCCACTTT. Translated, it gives CASSRPGTGGANSPLHF. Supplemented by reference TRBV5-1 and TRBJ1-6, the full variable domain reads KAGVTQTPRYLIKTRGQQVTLSCSPISGHRSVSWYQQTPGQGLQFLFEYFSETQRNKGNFPGRFSGRQFSNSRSEMNVSTLELGDSALYLCASSRPGTGGANSPLHFGNGTRLTVT.

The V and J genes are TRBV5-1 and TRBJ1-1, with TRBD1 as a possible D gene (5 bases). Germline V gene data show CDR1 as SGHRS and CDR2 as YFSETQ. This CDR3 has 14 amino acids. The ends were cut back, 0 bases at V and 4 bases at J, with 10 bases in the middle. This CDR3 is CASSLGDLGTEAFF. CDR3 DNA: TGCGCCAGCAGCTTGGGGGACTTGGGCACTGAAGCTTTCTTT. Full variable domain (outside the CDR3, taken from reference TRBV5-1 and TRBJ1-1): KAGVTQTPRYLIKTRGQQVTLSCSPISGHRSVSWYQQTPGQGLQFLFEYFSETQRNKGNFPGRFSGRQFSNSRSEMNVSTLELGDSALYLCASSLGDLGTEAFFGQGTRLTVV.